This is a list of T cell receptor beta chains from one sample in a study of CD8 T cells in ankylosing spondylitis. From the 5' RACE reads, TCRdb called clonotypes with MiXCR, one entry per CDR3 protein. The sample carries around 210,000 distinct CDR3 sequences, around 8% recorded once. The specimen sequenced was blood, either unsorted or a sorted T cell fraction (not recorded which). These receptors originate from a female donor with ankylosing spondylitis or in good health (not recorded which). Each CDR3 is given with its conserved first and last residue. A D gene is named only where the DNA matches it firmly. Where a row states a size, it is once, few, many or the class of an expanded clone; other rows omit it.

>TRBJ1-2|.|.|TRBV29-1
CSAVSAAETSGYTF
TGTAGCGCTGTATCGGCCGCGGAAACGTCTGGCTACACCTTC
>TRBJ1-1|many|.|TRBV28
CASSSDQWGGRTEAFF
TGTGCCAGCAGCTCCGACCAGTGGGGGGGTAGAACTGAAGCTTTCTTT
>TRBJ2-5|many|TRBD2|TRBV27
CASSGTSGSTGETQYF
TGTGCCAGCAGTGGGACTAGCGGGAGTACTGGGGAGACCCAGTACTTC
>TRBJ1-3|many|TRBD1|TRBV5-1
CASSPGQGTSGNTIYF
TGCGCCAGCAGCCCCGGACAGGGGACCTCTGGAAACACCATATATTTT
>TRBJ1-4|many|.|TRBV11-2
CASSSFANEKLFF
TGTGCCAGCAGCTCGTTCGCTAATGAAAAACTGTTTTTT
>TRBJ1-2|many|.|TRBV27
CASSHLRDYGYTF
TGTGCCAGCAGTCACCTGAGGGACTATGGCTACACCTTC
>TRBJ1-4|many|TRBD1|TRBV12-3/TRBV12-4
CASSSRQGFNEKLFF
TGTGCCAGCAGTTCCCGACAGGGCTTTAATGAAAAACTGTTTTTT
>TRBJ2-1|many|TRBD2|TRBV6-2/TRBV6-3
CASSQPGLVSYNEQFF
TGTGCCAGCAGTCAACCCGGACTAGTATCCTACAATGAGCAGTTCTTC
>TRBJ1-5|.|.|TRBV6-5
CASSYSQPDQPQHF
TGTGCCAGCAGTTACTCGCAGCCAGATCAGCCCCAGCATTTT
>TRBJ2-7|many|TRBD2|TRBV20-1
CSARSLAEPSYEQYF
TGCAGTGCTAGATCCCTAGCGGAGCCATCCTACGAGCAGTACTTC
>TRBJ2-3|many|TRBD2|TRBV20-1
CSAPLAGVVDTQYF
TGCAGTGCTCCCTTAGCGGGAGTAGTGGATACGCAGTATTTT
>TRBJ2-1|many|.|TRBV9
CASSVDGGFEQFF
TGTGCCAGCAGCGTAGATGGAGGGTTTGAGCAGTTCTTC
>TRBJ1-5|many|.|TRBV27
CASRWAQNSNQPQHF
TGTGCCAGCAGGTGGGCACAGAATAGCAATCAGCCCCAGCATTTT
>TRBJ1-2|many|.|TRBV9
CASSVGLQNYGYTF
TGTGCCAGCAGCGTGGGACTTCAGAACTATGGCTACACCTTC
>TRBJ2-7|once|TRBD2|TRBV7-8
CASSSRPGSGRRHVQYF
TGTGCCAGCAGCTCACGCCCGGGGAGCGGGAGAAGGCACGTGCAGTACTTC
>TRBJ2-1|many|TRBD1|TRBV20-1
CSATNPGQGYNEQFF
TGCAGTGCGACAAACCCGGGACAGGGGTACAATGAGCAGTTCTTC
>TRBJ2-1|.|.|TRBV5-1
CASSQGTSAYNEQFF
TGCGCCAGCAGCCAAGGCACTTCGGCCTACAATGAGCAGTTCTTC
>TRBJ2-2|many|TRBD1|TRBV10-3
CAISAGQGATGELFF
TGTGCCATCAGTGCCGGACAGGGGGCAACCGGGGAGCTGTTTTTT
>TRBJ2-1|many|TRBD2|TRBV28
CASSLLAGVSEQFF
TGTGCCAGCAGCTTACTAGCGGGAGTCAGTGAGCAGTTCTTC
>TRBJ2-1|.|.|TRBV5-5
CASSPLSSAYNEQFF
TGTGCCAGCAGCCCCCTGTCGAGCGCCTACAATGAGCAGTTCTTC
>TRBJ1-2|many|TRBD1|TRBV4-3
CASSQDPTGVGGYTF
TGCGCCAGCAGCCAAGACCCGACAGGGGTGGGAGGCTACACCTTC
>TRBJ2-5|few|.|TRBV15
CATSPQTPTETQYF
TGTGCCACCAGCCCCCAGACACCAACGGAGACCCAGTACTTC
>TRBJ2-2|.|.|TRBV10-3
CAIRSTGELFF
TGTGCCATACGATCCACCGGGGAGCTGTTTTTT
>TRBJ2-7|few|.|TRBV4-1
CASSQAVGTYEQYF
TGCGCCAGCAGCCAAGCGGTGGGAACCTACGAGCAGTACTTC
>TRBJ2-7|.|.|TRBV29-1
CSVVESSGSYEQYF
TGCAGCGTTGTAGAGTCCTCTGGATCCTACGAGCAGTACTTC
>TRBJ2-3|many|.|TRBV7-7
CASSLDSTDTQYF
TGTGCTAGCAGCTTAGACAGCACAGATACGCAGTATTTT
>TRBJ1-2|many|.|TRBV10-3
CAISESDDGYTF
TGTGCCATCAGTGAGTCTGATGATGGCTACACCTTC
>TRBJ2-7|many|.|TRBV5-1
CASSVNSGTYEQYF
TGCGCCAGCAGCGTGAATAGCGGAACCTACGAGCAGTACTTC
>TRBJ1-1|many|TRBD1|TRBV4-3
CASSQGVYEGAEFGDTEAFF
TGCGCCAGCAGCCAAGGGGTGTACGAGGGGGCGGAATTCGGGGACACTGAAGCTTTCTTT
>TRBJ2-2|many|.|TRBV3-1
CASSQVANTGELFF
TGTGCCAGCAGCCAAGTCGCGAACACCGGGGAGCTGTTTTTT
>TRBJ2-1|many|.|TRBV3-1
CASSHVNEQFF
TGTGCCAGCAGCCATGTCAATGAGCAGTTCTTC
>TRBJ2-1|many|TRBD2|TRBV7-7
CASSLGSGTNEQFF
TGTGCTAGCAGCCTAGGTAGCGGGACCAATGAGCAGTTCTTC
>TRBJ2-3|few|TRBD2|TRBV11-1
CASSSGSGLAPLGADTQYF
TGTGCCAGCAGCTCCGGATCGGGACTAGCGCCTCTGGGAGCAGATACGCAGTATTTT
>TRBJ1-6|few|.|TRBV6-1
CASSPRGGLSSYNSPLHF
TGTGCCAGCAGCCCCCGGGGAGGGCTTAGCTCCTATAATTCACCCCTCCACTTT
>TRBJ2-1|many|.|TRBV29-1
CSVDNRTRGHNEQFF
TGCAGCGTCGACAACCGAACCCGGGGGCACAATGAGCAGTTCTTC
>TRBJ1-2|.|.|TRBV7-2
CASSLAFSPGGANYGYTF
TGTGCCAGCAGCTTAGCCTTCAGCCCTGGGGGGGCTAACTATGGCTACACCTTC
>TRBJ1-3|many|.|TRBV28
CASSSPGLSGNTIYF
TGTGCCAGCAGTTCCCCGGGACTTTCTGGAAACACCATATATTTT
>TRBJ1-3|.|.|TRBV7-2
CASSSIPGTIYF
TGTGCCAGCAGCTCCATCCCCGGCACCATATATTTT